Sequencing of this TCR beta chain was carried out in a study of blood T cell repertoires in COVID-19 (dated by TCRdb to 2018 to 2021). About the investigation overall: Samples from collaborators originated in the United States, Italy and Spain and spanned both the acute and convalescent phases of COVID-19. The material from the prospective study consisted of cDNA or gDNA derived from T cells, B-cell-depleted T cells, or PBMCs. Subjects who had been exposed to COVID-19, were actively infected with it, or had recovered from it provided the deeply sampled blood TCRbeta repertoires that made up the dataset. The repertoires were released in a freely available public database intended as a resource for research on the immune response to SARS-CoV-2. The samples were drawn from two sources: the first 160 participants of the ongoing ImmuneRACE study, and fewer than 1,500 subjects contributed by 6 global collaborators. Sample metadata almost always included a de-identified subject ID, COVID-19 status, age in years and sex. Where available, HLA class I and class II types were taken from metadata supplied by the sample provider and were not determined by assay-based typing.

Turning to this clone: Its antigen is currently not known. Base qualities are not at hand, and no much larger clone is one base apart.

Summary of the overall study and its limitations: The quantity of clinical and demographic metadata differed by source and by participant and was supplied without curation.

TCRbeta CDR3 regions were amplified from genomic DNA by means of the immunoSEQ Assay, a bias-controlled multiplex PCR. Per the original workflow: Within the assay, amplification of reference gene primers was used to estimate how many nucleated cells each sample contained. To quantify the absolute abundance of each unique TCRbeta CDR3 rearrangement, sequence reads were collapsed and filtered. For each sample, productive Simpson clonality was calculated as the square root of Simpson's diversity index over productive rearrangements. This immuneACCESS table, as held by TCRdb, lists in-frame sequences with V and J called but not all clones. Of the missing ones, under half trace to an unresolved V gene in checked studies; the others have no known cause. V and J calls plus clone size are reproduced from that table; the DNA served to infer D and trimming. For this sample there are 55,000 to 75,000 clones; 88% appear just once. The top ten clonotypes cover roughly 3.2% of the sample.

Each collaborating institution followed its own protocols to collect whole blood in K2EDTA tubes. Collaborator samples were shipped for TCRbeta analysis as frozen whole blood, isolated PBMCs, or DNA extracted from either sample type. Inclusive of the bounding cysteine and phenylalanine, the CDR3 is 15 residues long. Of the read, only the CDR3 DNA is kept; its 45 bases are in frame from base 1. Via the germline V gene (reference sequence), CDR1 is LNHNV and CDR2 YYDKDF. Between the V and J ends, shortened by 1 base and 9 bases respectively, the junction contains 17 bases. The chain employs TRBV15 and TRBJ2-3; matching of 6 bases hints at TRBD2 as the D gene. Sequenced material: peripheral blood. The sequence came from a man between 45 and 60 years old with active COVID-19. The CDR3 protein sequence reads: CATSRVRLGEDTQYF. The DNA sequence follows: TGTGCCACCAGCAGAGTGAGACTAGGGGAAGACACGCAGTATTTT.